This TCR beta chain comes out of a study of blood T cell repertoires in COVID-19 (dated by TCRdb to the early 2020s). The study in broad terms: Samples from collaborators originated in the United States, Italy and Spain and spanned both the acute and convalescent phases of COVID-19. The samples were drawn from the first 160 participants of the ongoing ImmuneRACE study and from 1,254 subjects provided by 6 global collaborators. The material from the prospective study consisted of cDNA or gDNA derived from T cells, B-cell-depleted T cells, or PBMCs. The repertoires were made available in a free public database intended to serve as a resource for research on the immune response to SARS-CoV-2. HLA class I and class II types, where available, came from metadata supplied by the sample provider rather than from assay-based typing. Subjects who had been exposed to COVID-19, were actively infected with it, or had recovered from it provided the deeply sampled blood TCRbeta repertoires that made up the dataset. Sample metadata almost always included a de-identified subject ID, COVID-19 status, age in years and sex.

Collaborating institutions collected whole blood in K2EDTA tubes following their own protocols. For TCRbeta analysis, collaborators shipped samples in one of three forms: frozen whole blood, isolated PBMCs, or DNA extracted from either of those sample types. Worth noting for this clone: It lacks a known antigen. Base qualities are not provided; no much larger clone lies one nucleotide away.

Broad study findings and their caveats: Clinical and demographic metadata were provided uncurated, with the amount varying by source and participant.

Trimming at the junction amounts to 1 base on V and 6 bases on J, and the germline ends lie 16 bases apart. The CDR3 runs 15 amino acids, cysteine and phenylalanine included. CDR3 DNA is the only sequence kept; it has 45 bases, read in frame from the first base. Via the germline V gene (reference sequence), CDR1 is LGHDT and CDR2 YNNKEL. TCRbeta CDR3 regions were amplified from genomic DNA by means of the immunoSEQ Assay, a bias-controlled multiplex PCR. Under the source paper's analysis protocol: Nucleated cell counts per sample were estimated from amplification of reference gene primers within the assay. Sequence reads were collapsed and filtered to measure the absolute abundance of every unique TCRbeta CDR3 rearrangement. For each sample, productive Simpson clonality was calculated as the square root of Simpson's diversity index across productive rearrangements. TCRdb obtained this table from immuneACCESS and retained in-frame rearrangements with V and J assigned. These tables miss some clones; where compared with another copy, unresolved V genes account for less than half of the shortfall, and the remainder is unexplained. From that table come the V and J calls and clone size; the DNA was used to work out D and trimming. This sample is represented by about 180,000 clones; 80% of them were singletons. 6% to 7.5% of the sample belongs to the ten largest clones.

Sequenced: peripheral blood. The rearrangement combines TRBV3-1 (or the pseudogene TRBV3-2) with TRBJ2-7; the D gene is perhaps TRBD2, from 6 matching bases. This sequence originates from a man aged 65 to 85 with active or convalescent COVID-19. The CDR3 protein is CASSQGGERFVEQYF. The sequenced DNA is TGTGCCAGCAGCCAAGGGGGGGAGAGGTTTGTCGAGCAGTACTTC.